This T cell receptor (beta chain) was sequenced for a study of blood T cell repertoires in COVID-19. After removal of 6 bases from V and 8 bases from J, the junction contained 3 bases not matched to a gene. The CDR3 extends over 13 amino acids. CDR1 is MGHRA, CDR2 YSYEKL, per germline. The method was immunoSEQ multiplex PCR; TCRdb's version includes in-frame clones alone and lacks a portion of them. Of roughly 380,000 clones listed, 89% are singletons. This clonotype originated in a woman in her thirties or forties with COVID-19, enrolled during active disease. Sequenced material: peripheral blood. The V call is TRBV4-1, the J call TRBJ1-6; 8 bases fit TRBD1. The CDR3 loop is CASRETGDSPLHF. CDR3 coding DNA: TGCGCCAGCAGGGAGACAGGGGATTCACCCCTCCACTTT.